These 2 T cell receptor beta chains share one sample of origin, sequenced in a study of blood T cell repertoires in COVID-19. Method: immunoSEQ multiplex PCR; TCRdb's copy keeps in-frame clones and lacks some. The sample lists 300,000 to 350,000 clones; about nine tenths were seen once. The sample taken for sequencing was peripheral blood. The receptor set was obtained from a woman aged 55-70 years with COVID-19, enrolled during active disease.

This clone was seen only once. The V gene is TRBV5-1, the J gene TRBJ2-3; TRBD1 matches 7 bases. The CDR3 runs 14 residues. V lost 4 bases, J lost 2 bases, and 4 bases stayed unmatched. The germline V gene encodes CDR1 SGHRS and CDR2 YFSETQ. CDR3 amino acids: CASSKQGFTDTQYF. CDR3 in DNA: TGCGCCAGCAGCAAACAGGGGTTCACAGATACGCAGTATTTT.

The CDR3 coding sequence is TGCGCCAGCAGCCACACCGGGACAGGGATGAACACTGAAGCTTTCTTT. Its protein product is CASSHTGTGMNTEAFF. The genes are TRBV4-1 and TRBJ1-1; 9 bases fit TRBD1. From germline, CDR1 is MGHRA and CDR2 YSYEKL. This CDR3 contains 16 residues. The V and J ends lost 3 bases and 0 bases, in that order; junction bases with no gene match: 5.